Listed below are T cell receptor beta chains from one sample, sequenced in a study of blood T cell repertoires in COVID-19. Produced via immunoSEQ multiplex PCR; TCRdb's table is partial and in-frame only. Among roughly 100,000 clones, about 78% were seen once, and the ten largest hold 9.8%. The sample comprised peripheral blood. These receptors all stem from a man aged 60 to 75 with active or convalescent COVID-19. Each CDR3 is given with its conserved first and last residue. D genes are given only for firm matches. Rows may omit the clone size; those that give it use once, few, many or a size class.

v_call: TRBV11-3
clone_size: NA
d_call: NA
j_call: TRBJ2-5
cdr3_aa: CASSSPSGSRETQYF
cdr3_nt: TGTGCCAGCAGCTCACCCTCCGGGAGTCGGGAGACCCAGTACTTC

v_call: TRBV6-5
clone_size: NA
d_call: NA
j_call: TRBJ1-5
cdr3_aa: CASRHLGQENQPQHF
cdr3_nt: TGTGCCAGCCGCCACTTGGGGCAGGAAAATCAGCCCCAGCATTTT

v_call: TRBV6-5
clone_size: NA
d_call: TRBD1
j_call: TRBJ1-5
cdr3_aa: CASSPQGDQPQHF
cdr3_nt: TGTGCCAGCAGCCCACAGGGGGATCAGCCCCAGCATTTT

v_call: TRBV19
clone_size: once
d_call: NA
j_call: TRBJ1-5
cdr3_aa: CASSIDLSGFSNQPQHF
cdr3_nt: TGTGCCAGTAGTATAGATCTATCAGGGTTCAGCAATCAGCCCCAGCATTTT

v_call: TRBV11-3
clone_size: few
d_call: NA
j_call: TRBJ2-3
cdr3_aa: CASSDTTALADTQYF
cdr3_nt: TGTGCCAGCAGCGATACTACCGCCCTCGCAGATACGCAGTATTTT

v_call: TRBV5-1
clone_size: NA
d_call: TRBD1
j_call: TRBJ1-3
cdr3_aa: CASSSDRNVNTIYF
cdr3_nt: TGCGCCAGCAGCTCGGACAGGAATGTAAACACCATATATTTT

v_call: TRBV7-9
clone_size: NA
d_call: NA
j_call: TRBJ1-2
cdr3_aa: CASSLDRDVYGYTF
cdr3_nt: TGTGCCAGCAGCTTAGACAGGGACGTCTATGGCTACACCTTC

v_call: TRBV4-1
clone_size: NA
d_call: TRBD2
j_call: TRBJ2-1
cdr3_aa: CASSRSSSGVNEQFF
cdr3_nt: TGCGCCAGCAGCCGTAGCTCTAGCGGGGTGAATGAGCAGTTCTTC

v_call: TRBV27
clone_size: NA
d_call: TRBD2
j_call: TRBJ2-5
cdr3_aa: CASSRLAGGRGETQYF
cdr3_nt: TGTGCCAGCAGTCGACTAGCGGGAGGCCGGGGGGAGACCCAGTACTTC

v_call: TRBV28
clone_size: NA
d_call: TRBD1
j_call: TRBJ2-7
cdr3_aa: CASSLGQGGSYEQYF
cdr3_nt: TGTGCCAGCAGTCTTGGACAGGGAGGCTCCTACGAGCAGTACTTC

v_call: TRBV11-2
clone_size: NA
d_call: TRBD1
j_call: TRBJ1-1
cdr3_aa: CASSLWGTANTEAFF
cdr3_nt: TGTGCCAGCAGCTTATGGGGGACAGCTAACACTGAAGCTTTCTTT

v_call: TRBV11-2
clone_size: NA
d_call: NA
j_call: TRBJ2-1
cdr3_aa: CASSLGAGRASNEQFF
cdr3_nt: TGTGCCAGCAGCTTAGGCGCGGGGCGGGCGTCCAATGAGCAGTTCTTC

v_call: TRBV27
clone_size: NA
d_call: TRBD2
j_call: TRBJ2-7
cdr3_aa: CASSSGTSGSSYEQYF
cdr3_nt: TGTGCCAGCAGTTCCGGGACTAGCGGGAGTTCCTACGAGCAGTACTTC

v_call: TRBV29-1
clone_size: NA
d_call: TRBD1
j_call: TRBJ1-1
cdr3_aa: CSVDASGTVNTEAFF
cdr3_nt: TGCAGCGTTGACGCCTCCGGGACAGTCAACACTGAAGCTTTCTTT

v_call: TRBV5-3
clone_size: few
d_call: NA
j_call: TRBJ1-6
cdr3_aa: CARSLAVWAENNSPLHF
cdr3_nt: TGTGCCAGAAGCTTGGCTGTGTGGGCAGAAAATAATTCACCCCTCCACTTT

v_call: TRBV5-6
clone_size: NA
d_call: NA
j_call: TRBJ1-5
cdr3_aa: CASSSGGDQPQHF
cdr3_nt: TGTGCCAGCAGCTCGGGAGGGGATCAGCCCCAGCATTTT

v_call: TRBV7-2
clone_size: NA
d_call: NA
j_call: TRBJ1-2
cdr3_aa: CASSLWGVPSYGYTF
cdr3_nt: TGTGCCAGCAGTTTATGGGGGGTTCCCTCCTATGGCTACACCTTC

v_call: TRBV28
clone_size: NA
d_call: NA
j_call: TRBJ1-2
cdr3_aa: CASSYSYGYTF
cdr3_nt: TGTGCCAGCAGTTACAGTTATGGCTACACCTTC

v_call: TRBV28
clone_size: NA
d_call: NA
j_call: TRBJ1-6
cdr3_aa: CASKRLSPYNSPLHF
cdr3_nt: TGTGCCAGCAAGAGGCTTTCCCCTTATAATTCACCCCTCCACTTT

v_call: TRBV5-8
clone_size: NA
d_call: NA
j_call: TRBJ1-5
cdr3_aa: CASSLAPLSNQPQHF
cdr3_nt: TGTGCCAGCAGCTTGGCTCCTTTAAGCAATCAGCCCCAGCATTTT

v_call: TRBV7-9
clone_size: NA
d_call: NA
j_call: TRBJ1-2
cdr3_aa: CASSSNYGYTF
cdr3_nt: TGTGCCAGCAGTTCAAACTATGGCTACACCTTC

v_call: TRBV30
clone_size: NA
d_call: TRBD2
j_call: TRBJ2-1
cdr3_aa: CAWRGTSGNEQFF
cdr3_nt: TGTGCCTGGAGGGGGACTAGCGGTAATGAGCAGTTCTTC

v_call: TRBV27
clone_size: NA
d_call: NA
j_call: TRBJ2-1
cdr3_aa: CASTGWNEQFF
cdr3_nt: TGTGCCAGTACTGGTTGGAATGAGCAGTTCTTC

v_call: TRBV7-9
clone_size: NA
d_call: TRBD2
j_call: TRBJ2-1
cdr3_aa: CASSLVLAGVEEQFF
cdr3_nt: TGTGCCAGCAGCTTAGTATTAGCGGGAGTGGAAGAGCAGTTCTTC

v_call: TRBV11-1
clone_size: NA
d_call: TRBD1
j_call: TRBJ1-5
cdr3_aa: CASSQDRGYNQPQHF
cdr3_nt: TGTGCCAGCAGCCAAGACAGGGGGTACAATCAGCCCCAGCATTTT

v_call: TRBV3-1/TRBV3-2
clone_size: NA
d_call: NA
j_call: TRBJ2-2
cdr3_aa: CASSGGANTGELFF
cdr3_nt: TGTGCCAGCAGCGGAGGAGCGAACACCGGGGAGCTGTTTTTT

v_call: TRBV18
clone_size: few
d_call: TRBD2
j_call: TRBJ2-7
cdr3_aa: CASWGGETDEQYF
cdr3_nt: TGTGCCAGCTGGGGGGGGGAAACGGACGAGCAGTACTTC

v_call: TRBV5-3
clone_size: NA
d_call: TRBD1
j_call: TRBJ1-5
cdr3_aa: CARSHRQGDQPQHF
cdr3_nt: TGTGCCAGAAGCCATAGACAGGGGGATCAGCCCCAGCATTTT

v_call: TRBV11-2
clone_size: NA
d_call: NA
j_call: TRBJ2-7
cdr3_aa: CASSHLTGEGYEQYF
cdr3_nt: TGTGCCAGCAGCCACCTGACGGGAGAGGGGTACGAGCAGTACTTC

v_call: TRBV6-1
clone_size: NA
d_call: NA
j_call: TRBJ1-5
cdr3_aa: CASSEPVTRRRYSNQPQHF
cdr3_nt: TGTGCCAGCAGTGAACCGGTCACCCGGAGACGATATAGCAATCAGCCCCAGCATTTT

v_call: TRBV28
clone_size: NA
d_call: NA
j_call: TRBJ2-7
cdr3_aa: CASRPRDWSFYEQYF
cdr3_nt: TGTGCCAGCAGGCCCCGGGACTGGTCCTTCTACGAGCAGTACTTC

v_call: TRBV7-9
clone_size: NA
d_call: NA
j_call: TRBJ2-7
cdr3_aa: CASSHPGPSYEQYF
cdr3_nt: TGTGCCAGCAGCCACCCGGGTCCCTCCTACGAGCAGTACTTC

v_call: TRBV10-3
clone_size: NA
d_call: TRBD1
j_call: TRBJ1-2
cdr3_aa: CAITNPLTGRGYTF
cdr3_nt: TGTGCCATCACCAATCCCCTGACAGGGAGAGGCTACACCTTC

v_call: TRBV6-5
clone_size: NA
d_call: TRBD2
j_call: TRBJ2-1
cdr3_aa: CASSWTSGRRNEQFF
cdr3_nt: TGTGCCAGCAGTTGGACTAGCGGGAGGCGGAATGAGCAGTTCTTC

v_call: TRBV25-1
clone_size: NA
d_call: NA
j_call: TRBJ1-1
cdr3_aa: CASNVGVNTEAFF
cdr3_nt: TGTGCCAGCAACGTAGGAGTGAACACTGAAGCTTTCTTT

v_call: TRBV6-5
clone_size: NA
d_call: TRBD1
j_call: TRBJ1-2
cdr3_aa: CASATTGSHYGYTF
cdr3_nt: TGTGCCAGCGCAACGACAGGGTCCCACTATGGCTACACCTTC